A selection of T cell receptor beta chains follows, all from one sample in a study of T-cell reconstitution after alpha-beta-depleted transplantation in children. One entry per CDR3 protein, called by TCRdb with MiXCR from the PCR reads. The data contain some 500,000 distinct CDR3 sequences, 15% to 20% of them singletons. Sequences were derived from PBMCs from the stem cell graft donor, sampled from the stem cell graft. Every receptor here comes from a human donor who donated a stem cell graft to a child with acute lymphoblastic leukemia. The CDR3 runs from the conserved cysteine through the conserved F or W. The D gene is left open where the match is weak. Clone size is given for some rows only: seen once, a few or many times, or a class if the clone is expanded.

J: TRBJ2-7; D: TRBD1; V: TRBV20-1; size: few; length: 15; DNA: TGCAGTGCTAGTGATTACGGGACAGGCTTCTACGAGCAGTACTTC; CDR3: CSASDYGTGFYEQYF
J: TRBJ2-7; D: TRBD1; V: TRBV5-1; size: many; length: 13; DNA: TGCGCCAGCAGCCCGGACAGGGCCCACGAGCAGTACTTC; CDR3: CASSPDRAHEQYF
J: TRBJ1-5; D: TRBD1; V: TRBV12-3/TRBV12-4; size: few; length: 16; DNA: TGTGCCAGCAGTTTAGTAGGGCAGGGGGCGCGAAGGCCCCAGCATTTT; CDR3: CASSLVGQGARRPQHF
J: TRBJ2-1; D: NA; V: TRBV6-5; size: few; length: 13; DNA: TGTGCCAGCAGTTACTCTGTCGTGAATGAGCAGTTCTTC; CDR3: CASSYSVVNEQFF
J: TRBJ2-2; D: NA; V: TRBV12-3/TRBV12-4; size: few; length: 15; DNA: TGTGCCAGCAGGATGGGGACTCCGAACACCGGGGAGCTGTTTTTT; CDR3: CASRMGTPNTGELFF
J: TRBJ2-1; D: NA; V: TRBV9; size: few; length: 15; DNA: TGTGCCACCCCTCCGGGACCCATCTCCTACAATGAGCAGTTCTTC; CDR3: CATPPGPISYNEQFF
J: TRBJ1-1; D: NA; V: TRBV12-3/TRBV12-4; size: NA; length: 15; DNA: TGTGCCAGCAGTTTATCGTCGGACATGAACACTGAAGCTTTCTTT; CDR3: CASSLSSDMNTEAFF
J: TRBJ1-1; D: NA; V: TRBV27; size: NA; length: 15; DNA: TGTGCCAGCAGTTTCATGGGGTGGGCGAACACTGAAGCTTTCTTT; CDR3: CASSFMGWANTEAFF
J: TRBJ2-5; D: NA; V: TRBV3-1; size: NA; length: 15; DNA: TGTGCCAGCAGCCCCCCCCTCATGGACCAAGAGACCCAGTACTTC; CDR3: CASSPPLMDQETQYF
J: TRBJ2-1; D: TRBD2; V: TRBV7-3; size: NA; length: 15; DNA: TGTGCCAGCAGCGAGGGTAGCGGGAGGTGGAATGAGCAGTTCTTC; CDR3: CASSEGSGRWNEQFF
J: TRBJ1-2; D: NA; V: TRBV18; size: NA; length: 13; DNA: TGTGCCAGCTCAACCGACAGGAGCTATGGCTACACCTTC; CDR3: CASSTDRSYGYTF